Given below is one T cell receptor (beta chain) in context. These data originate in a study of blood T cell repertoires in COVID-19. Profiling relied on immunoSEQ multiplex PCR, and the TCRdb table lists in-frame clones only, not all of them. The sample holds roughly 120,000 clones, around 90% seen once. Specimen: peripheral blood. The source of this sequence is a human donor in a cohort sampled during active COVID-19.

The CDR3 is CASSPTETGPTPRYSGNTIYF. In DNA form, the CDR3 reads TGTGCCAGCAGCCCTACTGAGACAGGGCCTACCCCACGTTACTCTGGAAACACCATATATTTT. The chain carries TRBV7-4 and TRBJ1-3; 7 bases line up with TRBD1. Germline V gene lookup returns CDR1 SGHVT and CDR2 SQSDAQ. The junction had 22 bases not matched to a gene; V was cut back by 5 bases and J by 0 bases. CDR3 size: 21 residues.